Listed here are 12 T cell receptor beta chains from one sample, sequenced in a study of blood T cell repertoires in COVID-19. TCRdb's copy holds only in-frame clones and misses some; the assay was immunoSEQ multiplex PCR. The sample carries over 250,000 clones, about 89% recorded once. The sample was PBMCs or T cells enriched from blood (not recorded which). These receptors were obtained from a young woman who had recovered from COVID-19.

CDR3 region: CATSTAMQSNQPQHF. The CDR3 DNA sequence: TGTGCCACCAGCACCGCCATGCAGAGCAATCAGCCCCAGCATTTT. This chain joins TRBV15 and TRBJ1-5; D not certain. V was pared by 4 bases and J by 1 base, with 11 bases between. The CDR3 totals 15 residues. Germline-derived CDR1 and CDR2 are LNHNV and YYDKDF (reference sequence).

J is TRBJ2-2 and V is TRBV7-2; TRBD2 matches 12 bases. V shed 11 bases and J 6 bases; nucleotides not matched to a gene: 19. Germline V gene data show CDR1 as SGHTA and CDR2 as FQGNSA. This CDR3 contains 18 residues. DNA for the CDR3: TGTGCCGCCATATTCTCGGGACTAGCGGGCGATCCCCCCGGGGAGCTGTTTTTT. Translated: CAAIFSGLAGDPPGELFF.

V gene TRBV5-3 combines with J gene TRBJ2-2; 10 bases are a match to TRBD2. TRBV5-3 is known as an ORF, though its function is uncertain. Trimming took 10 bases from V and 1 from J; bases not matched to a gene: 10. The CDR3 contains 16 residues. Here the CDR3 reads CAPFALAGENTGELFF. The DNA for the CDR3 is TGTGCCCCCTTCGCGCTAGCGGGGGAGAACACCGGGGAGCTGTTTTTT.

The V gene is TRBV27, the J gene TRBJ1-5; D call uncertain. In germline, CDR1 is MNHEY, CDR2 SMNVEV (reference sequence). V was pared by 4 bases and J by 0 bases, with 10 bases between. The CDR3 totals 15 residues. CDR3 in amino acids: CASSSPGDSNQPQHF. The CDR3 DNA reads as TGTGCCAGCAGTTCACCCGGGGATAGCAATCAGCCCCAGCATTTT.

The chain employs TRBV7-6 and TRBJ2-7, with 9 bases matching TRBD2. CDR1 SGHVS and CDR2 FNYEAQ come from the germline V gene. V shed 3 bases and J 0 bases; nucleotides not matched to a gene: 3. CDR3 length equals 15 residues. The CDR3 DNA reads TGTGCCAGCAGCTTGGGAGCGGGGGGCTCCTACGAGCAGTACTTC. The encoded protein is CASSLGAGGSYEQYF.

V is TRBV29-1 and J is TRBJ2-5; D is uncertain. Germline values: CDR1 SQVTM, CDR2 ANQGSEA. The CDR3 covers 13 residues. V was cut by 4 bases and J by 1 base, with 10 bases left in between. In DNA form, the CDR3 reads TGCAGCGTTGGGTGGCGGTTCCAAGAGACCCAGTACTTC. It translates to CSVGWRFQETQYF.

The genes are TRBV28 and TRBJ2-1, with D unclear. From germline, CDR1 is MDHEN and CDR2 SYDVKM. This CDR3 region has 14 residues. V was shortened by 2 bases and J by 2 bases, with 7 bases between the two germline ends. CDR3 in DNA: TGTGCCAGCAGTTTACGGCTAGCCTACAATGAGCAGTTCTTC. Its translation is CASSLRLAYNEQFF.

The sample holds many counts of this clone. The CDR3 here is CASSIALVGLAGIYEQYF. CDR3 DNA: TGTGCCAGTAGTATAGCGTTAGTGGGACTAGCGGGAATCTACGAGCAGTACTTC. The chain recombines TRBV19 with TRBJ2-7; 13 nucleotides align to TRBD2. The CDR3 runs 18 residues. Germline loops: CDR1 LNHDA, CDR2 SQIVND (reference sequence). V trimming: 1 base; J trimming: 3 bases; junction bases outside the gene matches: 9.

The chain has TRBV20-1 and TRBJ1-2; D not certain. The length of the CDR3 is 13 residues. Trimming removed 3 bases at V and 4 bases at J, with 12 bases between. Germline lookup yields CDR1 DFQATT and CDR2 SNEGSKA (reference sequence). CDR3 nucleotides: TGCAGTGCTAGTGTGGGCGCGGGCTATGGCTACACCTTC. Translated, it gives CSASVGAGYGYTF.

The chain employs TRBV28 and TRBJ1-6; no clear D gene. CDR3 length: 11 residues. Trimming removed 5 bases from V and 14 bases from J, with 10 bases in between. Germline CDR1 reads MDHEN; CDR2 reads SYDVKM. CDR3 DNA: TGTGCCAGCAGTCGGGGTAGGTCCCTCCACTTT. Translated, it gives CASSRGRSLHF.

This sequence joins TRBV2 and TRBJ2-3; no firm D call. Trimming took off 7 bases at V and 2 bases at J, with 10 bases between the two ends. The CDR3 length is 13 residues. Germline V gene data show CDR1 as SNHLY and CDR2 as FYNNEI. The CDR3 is CASTSDTTDTQYF. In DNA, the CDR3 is TGTGCCAGCACCTCTGACACCACAGATACGCAGTATTTT.

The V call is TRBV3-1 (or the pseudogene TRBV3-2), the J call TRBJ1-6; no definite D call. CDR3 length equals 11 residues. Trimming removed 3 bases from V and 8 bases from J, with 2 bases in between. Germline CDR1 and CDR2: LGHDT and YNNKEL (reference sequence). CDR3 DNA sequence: TGTGCCAGCAGCCACGATTCACCCCTCCACTTT. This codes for CASSHDSPLHF.